A selection of T cell receptor beta chains follows, all from one sample in a study of blood T cell repertoires in COVID-19. Produced via immunoSEQ multiplex PCR; TCRdb's table is partial and in-frame only. The sample lists 310,000 or so clones, roughly 90% seen once, with approximately 6.5% in the top ten. The sequenced sample was peripheral blood. These receptors all stem from a man aged 18 to 35 who had recovered from COVID-19. CDR3s include the opening cysteine and the closing phenylalanine or tryptophan. A D gene is named only where the DNA matches it firmly.

d_call: TRBD1; j_call: TRBJ2-3; v_call: TRBV27; cdr3_nt: TGTGCCAGCAGTTCCGGACAGGGCTACGATACGCAGTATTTT; cdr3_aa: CASSSGQGYDTQYF
d_call: NA; j_call: TRBJ1-5; v_call: TRBV15; cdr3_nt: TGTGCCACCAGCAGGGAGATTAGGAGCAATCAGCCCCAGCATTTT; cdr3_aa: CATSREIRSNQPQHF
d_call: TRBD1; j_call: TRBJ1-1; v_call: TRBV15; cdr3_nt: TGTGCCACCAGCAGGACCATGACAGGGTATAGGGACACTGAAGCTTTCTTT; cdr3_aa: CATSRTMTGYRDTEAFF
d_call: NA; j_call: TRBJ1-1; v_call: TRBV7-9; cdr3_nt: TGTGCCAGCAGTCCCACGAGGGAAACTGAAGCTTTCTTT; cdr3_aa: CASSPTRETEAFF
d_call: TRBD1; j_call: TRBJ2-2; v_call: TRBV6-2/TRBV6-3; cdr3_nt: TGTGCCAGCACCCCGCCTGAGGGACAGGTCGCGGGCCGGGAGCTGTTTTTT; cdr3_aa: CASTPPEGQVAGRELFF
d_call: NA; j_call: TRBJ2-7; v_call: TRBV5-1; cdr3_nt: TGCGCCAGCAGTAAACAGGGTAATAGGGACGAGCAGTACTTC; cdr3_aa: CASSKQGNRDEQYF
d_call: NA; j_call: TRBJ2-1; v_call: TRBV3-1/TRBV3-2; cdr3_nt: TGTGCCAGCAGCCCCTGGGCCGGGAGTCTCTCCTACAATGAGCAGTTCTTC; cdr3_aa: CASSPWAGSLSYNEQFF
d_call: TRBD1; j_call: TRBJ1-2; v_call: TRBV5-6; cdr3_nt: TGTGCCAGCAGCTCAGGGGGAGGCACAGGGATCCAAAGACTCTATGGCTACACCTTC; cdr3_aa: CASSSGGGTGIQRLYGYTF
d_call: TRBD1; j_call: TRBJ1-2; v_call: TRBV12-3/TRBV12-4; cdr3_nt: TGTGCCAGCAGCCCAGGGACAGCCTATGGCTACACCTTC; cdr3_aa: CASSPGTAYGYTF
d_call: NA; j_call: TRBJ2-1; v_call: TRBV2; cdr3_nt: TGTGCCAGCAGGGCTTACAATGAGCAGTTCTTC; cdr3_aa: CASRAYNEQFF
d_call: NA; j_call: TRBJ1-1; v_call: TRBV6-5; cdr3_nt: TGTGCCAGCAGTTACGGGGGGACGGTGAACACTGAAGCTTTCTTT; cdr3_aa: CASSYGGTVNTEAFF
d_call: NA; j_call: TRBJ1-1; v_call: TRBV3-1/TRBV3-2; cdr3_nt: TGTGCCAGCAGCCAAGATCGGACAGAAGAAGCTTTCTTT; cdr3_aa: CASSQDRTEEAFF
d_call: TRBD1; j_call: TRBJ1-4; v_call: TRBV24-1; cdr3_nt: TGTGCCACCAGCTTAACAGGGGAGTCTGAAAAACTGTTTTTT; cdr3_aa: CATSLTGESEKLFF
d_call: NA; j_call: TRBJ2-7; v_call: TRBV19; cdr3_nt: TGTGCCAGTAGTATAGGTACAGGGAACCCCTCCTCCTACGAGCAGTACTTC; cdr3_aa: CASSIGTGNPSSYEQYF
d_call: NA; j_call: TRBJ1-2; v_call: TRBV19; cdr3_nt: TGTGCCAGTAGTAAAGAATCTCGACAGCCTGGGCGGGAGTATGGCTACACCTTC; cdr3_aa: CASSKESRQPGREYGYTF
d_call: NA; j_call: TRBJ2-2; v_call: TRBV11-2; cdr3_nt: TGTGCCAGCAGCCTTCTCTCCTCCGGGGAGCTGTTTTTT; cdr3_aa: CASSLLSSGELFF
d_call: TRBD2; j_call: TRBJ2-3; v_call: TRBV5-1; cdr3_nt: TGCGCCAGCAGCTCCTACCTAGCGGGAGCTAGCACAGATACGCAGTATTTT; cdr3_aa: CASSSYLAGASTDTQYF
d_call: NA; j_call: TRBJ1-1; v_call: TRBV9; cdr3_nt: TGTGCCAGCAGCGCCCGGGACAACATGAACACTGAAGCTTTCTTT; cdr3_aa: CASSARDNMNTEAFF